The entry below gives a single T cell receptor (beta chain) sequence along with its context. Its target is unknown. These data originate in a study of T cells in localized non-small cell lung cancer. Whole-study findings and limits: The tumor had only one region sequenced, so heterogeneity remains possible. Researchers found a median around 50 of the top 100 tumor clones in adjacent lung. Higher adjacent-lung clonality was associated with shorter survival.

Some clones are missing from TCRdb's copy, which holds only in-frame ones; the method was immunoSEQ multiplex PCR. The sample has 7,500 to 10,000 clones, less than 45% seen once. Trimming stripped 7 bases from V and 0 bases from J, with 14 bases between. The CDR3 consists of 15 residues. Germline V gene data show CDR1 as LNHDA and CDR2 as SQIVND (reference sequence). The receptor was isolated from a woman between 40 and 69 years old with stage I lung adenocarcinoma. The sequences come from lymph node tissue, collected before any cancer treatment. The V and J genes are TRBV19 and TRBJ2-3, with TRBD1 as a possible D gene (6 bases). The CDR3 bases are TGTGCCAGTACTCAACAGGGAACGAGCACAGATACGCAGTATTTT. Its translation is CASTQQGTSTDTQYF.